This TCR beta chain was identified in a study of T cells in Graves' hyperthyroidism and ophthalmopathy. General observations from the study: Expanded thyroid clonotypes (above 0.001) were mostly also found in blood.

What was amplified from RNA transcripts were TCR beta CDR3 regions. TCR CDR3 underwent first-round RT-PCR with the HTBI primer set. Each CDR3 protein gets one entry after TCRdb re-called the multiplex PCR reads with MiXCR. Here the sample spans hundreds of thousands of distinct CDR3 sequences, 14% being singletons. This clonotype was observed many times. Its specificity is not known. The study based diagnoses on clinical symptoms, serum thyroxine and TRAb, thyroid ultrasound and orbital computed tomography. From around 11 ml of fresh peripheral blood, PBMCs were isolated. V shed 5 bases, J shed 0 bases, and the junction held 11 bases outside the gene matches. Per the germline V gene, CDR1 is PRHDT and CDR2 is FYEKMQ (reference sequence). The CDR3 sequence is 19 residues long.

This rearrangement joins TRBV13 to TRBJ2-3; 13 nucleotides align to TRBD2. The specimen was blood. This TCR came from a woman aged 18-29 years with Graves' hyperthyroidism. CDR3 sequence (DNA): TGTGCCAGCAGCCCTCCCCGGACTAGCGGGAGTGTGAGCACAGATACGCAGTATTTT. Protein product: CASSPPRTSGSVSTDTQYF.